Shown below are 11 T cell receptor beta chains from a single sample sequenced in a study of blood T cell repertoires in COVID-19. Only in-frame clones appear in the TCRdb table, and some are missing; sequencing was by immunoSEQ multiplex PCR. In the table there are a few hundred thousand clones, 85% of which are singletons. The sequenced material came from PBMCs or T cells enriched from blood (not recorded which). These receptors originate from a man in his forties who had recovered from COVID-19.

V usage is TRBV29-1 and J usage is TRBJ2-7; D perhaps matches TRBD1 (5 bases). Germline V gene lookup returns CDR1 SQVTM and CDR2 ANQGSEA. This CDR3 is built from 12 residues. Trimming removed 4 bases from V and 6 bases from J, with 13 bases in between. The chain's CDR3 is CSVGNRSREQYF. Written as DNA, the CDR3 is TGCAGCGTTGGAAACAGGTCTCGCGAGCAGTACTTC.

This rearrangement joins TRBV4-1 to TRBJ2-3; D not certain. V was clipped by 0 bases and J by 0 bases, with 10 bases between them. The length of the CDR3 is 16 residues. The germline CDR1 and CDR2 sequences are MGHRA and YSYEKL. For the CDR3, the DNA is TGCGCCAGCAGCCAAGATCTCTACAGAAGCACAGATACGCAGTATTTT. The encoded protein is CASSQDLYRSTDTQYF.

The V and J genes are TRBV28 and TRBJ2-2; D perhaps matches TRBD1 (5 bases). The CDR3 runs 16 residues. V lost 5 bases to trimming and J lost 3 bases, with 16 bases between them. Germline CDR1 and CDR2: MDHEN and SYDVKM. CDR3 nucleotides: TGTGCCAGCAGTACGCTTAGGGGCTTGGACACCGGGGAGCTGTTTTTT. It translates to CASSTLRGLDTGELFF. Full variable domain (outside the CDR3, taken from reference TRBV28 and TRBJ2-2): DVKVTQSSRYLVKRTGEKVFLECVQDMDHENMFWYRQDPGLGLRLIYFSYDVKMKEKGDIPEGYSVSREKKERFSLILESASTNQTSMYLCASSTLRGLDTGELFFGEGSRLTVL.

This chain connects TRBV30 to TRBJ2-1; the match to TRBD1 covers 9 bases. CDR1 is GTSNPN and CDR2 is SVGIG in the germline V gene (reference sequence). This CDR3 is 13 amino acids long. J was trimmed by 7 bases and V by 2 bases; bases with no gene match: 3. CDR3 in DNA: TGTGCCTGGAGTCCCGGGACAGGGAATGAGCAGTTCTTC. This sequence encodes CAWSPGTGNEQFF. Full variable domain (outside the CDR3, taken from reference TRBV30 and TRBJ2-1): SQTIHQWPATLVQPVGSPLSLECTVEGTSNPNLYWYRQAAGRGLQLLFYSVGIGQISSEVPQNLSASRPQDRQFILSSKKLLLSDSGFYLCAWSPGTGNEQFFGPGTRLTVL.

The chain carries TRBV4-1 and TRBJ1-4; unclear D gene. V gave up 2 bases and J gave up 3 bases, with 10 bases separating them. Germline loops: CDR1 MGHRA, CDR2 YSYEKL. This CDR3 comprises 15 residues. CDR3 amino acids: CASSQSGSSNEKLFF. The DNA for the CDR3 is TGCGCCAGCAGCCAATCAGGTTCCTCTAATGAAAAACTGTTTTTT.

This clone was recorded only once. The J gene is TRBJ1-2, the V gene TRBV18, with D possibly matching TRBD1 (6 bases). V lost 3 bases, J lost 7 bases, and 9 bases lay in between. There are 12 residues in the CDR3. Looked up from germline, CDR1 is KGHSH and CDR2 is LQKENI. CDR3 in DNA: TGTGCCAGCTCACCGGCCAGGGGTGGCTACACCTTC. Its protein is CASSPARGGYTF.

This chain connects TRBV3-1 (or the pseudogene TRBV3-2) to TRBJ2-3; perhaps TRBD2 as D (5 bases). The germline V gene has CDR1 LGHDT and CDR2 YNNKEL (reference sequence). The CDR3 runs to 15 residues. V was pared by 5 bases and J by 2 bases, with 14 bases between. For the CDR3, the DNA is TGTGCCAGCAGCTACCGTCCCGGGAACACAGATACGCAGTATTTT. It encodes CASSYRPGNTDTQYF.

This clone was observed once. The chain uses TRBV5-1 and TRBJ2-2; 9 nucleotides match TRBD2. J was trimmed by 4 bases and V by 0 bases; bases with no gene match: 1. Germline lookup yields CDR1 SGHRS and CDR2 YFSETQ. The CDR3 has 15 amino acids. CDR3 sequence reads: CASSLGSGSTGELFF. Written as DNA, the CDR3 is TGCGCCAGCAGCTTGGGTAGCGGGAGCACCGGGGAGCTGTTTTTT. The whole variable domain, filled in from reference TRBV5-1 and TRBJ2-2, reads KAGVTQTPRYLIKTRGQQVTLSCSPISGHRSVSWYQQTPGQGLQFLFEYFSETQRNKGNFPGRFSGRQFSNSRSEMNVSTLELGDSALYLCASSLGSGSTGELFFGEGSRLTVL.

The chain couples TRBV4-1 to TRBJ1-1; the D is unclear. V was clipped by 4 bases and J by 5 bases, with 14 bases between them. This CDR3 is built from 14 residues. Germline values: CDR1 MGHRA, CDR2 YSYEKL. The CDR3 is CASSPSRVLTEAFF. CDR3 DNA sequence: TGCGCCAGCAGCCCTAGTCGGGTTTTAACTGAAGCTTTCTTT.

The CDR3 nucleotides read TGTGCCAGCAGCCAAGGGGACGAGCAGTACTTC. Its protein is CASSQGDEQYF. V usage is TRBV5-6 and J usage is TRBJ2-7; D possibly corresponds to TRBD1 (5 bases). Germline CDR1 SGHDT, CDR2 YYEEEE. V dropped 4 bases and J dropped 5 bases, with 7 bases sitting between them. The CDR3 length is 11 residues.

The genes are TRBV28 and TRBJ2-1; no reliable D call. Germline lookup yields CDR1 MDHEN and CDR2 SYDVKM. This CDR3 is built from 14 residues. Trimming took off 6 bases at V and 10 bases at J, with 19 bases between the two ends. CDR3 nucleotide sequence: TGTGCCAGCAGGGTAGCTAGAGTGAGTAGCGAGCAGTTCTTC. Translating gives CASRVARVSSEQFF.